Listed here are 18 T cell receptor beta chains from one sample, sequenced in a study of T-cell memory formation after mild COVID-19. TCRdb re-analysed the 5' RACE reads in MiXCR, keeping a single row per CDR3 protein. The sample yields 500,000 to 600,000 distinct CDR3 sequences, roughly 18% seen once. The sequenced material came from PBMCs or a T cell subset sorted from them (not recorded which). The receptors here all came from an adult woman who had mild COVID-19 (a few samples of this study predate the infection). Cell type and time point are not known.

This rearrangement joins TRBV12-3 or TRBV12-4 to TRBJ2-7, with 15 bases fitting TRBD2. The CDR3 totals 20 residues. Trimming cost V 6 bases and J 2 bases; bases outside gene matches: 17. As DNA, the CDR3 is TGTGCCAGCAGCCTGAGCCGTCCGGGACTAGCGGGAGGATCCACCTACGAGCAGTACTTC. Translated: CASSLSRPGLAGGSTYEQYF.

The V and J genes are TRBV5-4 and TRBJ2-7; D is ambiguous. The CDR3 sequence is 13 residues long. CDR1 is SGHNT and CDR2 is YYREEE in the germline V gene (reference sequence). V was pared by 3 bases and J by 3 bases, with 10 bases between. The CDR3 DNA sequence: TGTGCCAGCAGCTCTGAGGCTAGCTACGAGCAGTACGTC. Translated: CASSSEASYEQYV.

CDR3 region: CASSLVGPQEDEQYF. CDR3 bases: TGTGCCAGCAGCTTAGTGGGGCCCCAGGAGGACGAGCAGTACTTC. The rearrangement joins TRBV7-8 to TRBJ2-7; D assignment may be TRBD1 or TRBD2 (5 bases each). Germline V lookup: CDR1 SGHVS, CDR2 FQNEAQ. The CDR3 loop spans 15 amino acids. V gave up 1 base and J gave up 5 bases, with 15 bases separating them.

This clonotype was detected only a few times. The chain joins TRBV10-3 to TRBJ2-7; 12 nucleotides agree with TRBD1. The CDR3 covers 14 residues. Germline V gives CDR1 ENHRY, CDR2 SYGVKD. V gave up 10 bases and J gave up 6 bases; unmatched junction bases: 10. The CDR3 DNA reads TGTGCCACATACCCGGGACAGGGGGCAGGCGAGCAGTACTTC. Its protein is CATYPGQGAGEQYF.

The chain has TRBV15 and TRBJ1-5, with TRBD1 matching 8 bases. The length of the CDR3 is 16 residues. The J segment lost 5 bases and the V segment lost 3 bases, leaving 9 bases of the junction unmatched. The germline V gene has CDR1 LNHNV and CDR2 YYDKDF (reference sequence). The CDR3 nucleotides are TGTGCCACCAGCAGGGGCATACAGGGGGGGGATCAGCCCCAGCATTTT. Translation gives CATSRGIQGGDQPQHF.

The gene calls are TRBV7-2 and TRBJ1-2; D call uncertain. This CDR3 comprises 12 residues. Germline V CDR1 and CDR2: SGHTA, FQGNSA. Trimming removed 0 bases at V and 8 bases at J, with 7 bases between. The CDR3 DNA reads as TGTGCCAGCAGCTTAGCGCGGGTCGGCTACACCTTC. It is translated as CASSLARVGYTF.

This clonotype was seen a few times. V gene TRBV5-6 combines with J gene TRBJ2-7; 9 bases match TRBD1. Germline V CDR1 and CDR2: SGHDT, YYEEEE. The CDR3 totals 15 residues. The trim removed 4 bases at V and 3 bases at J, leaving 8 bases unmatched. Written as DNA, the CDR3 is TGTGCCAGCAGCGCCCAGGGACAGGGCTTCTACGAGCAGTACTTC. This encodes CASSAQGQGFYEQYF.

This clonotype was picked up a small number of times. This sequence joins TRBV30 and TRBJ1-6, with 7 bases lining up with TRBD1. Germline lookup yields CDR1 GTSNPN and CDR2 SVGIG (reference sequence). The CDR3 has 12 residues. Trimming cost V 5 bases and J 10 bases; bases outside gene matches: 5. The CDR3 nucleotides are TGTGCCTGGGACAGGGCGGGCTCACCCCTCCACTTT. It encodes CAWDRAGSPLHF.

The DNA of the CDR3 is TGTGCCAGCAGGTTCAAGTTGGGCGGGAATCAGCCCCAGCATTTT. Amino acids: CASRFKLGGNQPQHF. J is TRBJ1-5 and V is TRBV28; D is undetermined. This CDR3 comprises 15 residues. The germline gives CDR1 MDHEN, CDR2 SYDVKM. The V gene lost 6 bases and the J gene lost 4 bases, with 16 bases spanning the gap.

The gene calls are TRBV5-1 and TRBJ2-7; weak D call: TRBD1 (6 bases). In germline, CDR1 is SGHRS, CDR2 YFSETQ. The CDR3 covers 16 residues. Between the trimmed V and J ends, which lost 0 bases and 3 bases, there was a span of 16 bases. CDR3 sequence (DNA): TGCGCCAGCAGCTTGGCCTACAGGGACATTTTCTACGAGCAGTACTTC. Translated, it gives CASSLAYRDIFYEQYF.

The V call is TRBV11-2, the J call TRBJ2-7; the match to TRBD2 covers 9 bases. V shed 4 bases and J 2 bases; nucleotides not matched to a gene: 9. The germline gives CDR1 SGHAT, CDR2 FQNNGV. This CDR3 is 16 amino acids long. This CDR3 reads CASSSTTSGPTYEQYF. The CDR3 region has the DNA TGTGCCAGCAGCTCGACCACTAGCGGGCCAACCTACGAGCAGTACTTC.

The rearrangement joins TRBV6-5 to TRBJ2-1, with TRBD2 matching 10 bases. Germline CDR1 and CDR2: MNHEY and SVGAGI. The CDR3 is 16 amino acids. Unmatched junction bases numbered 8, after V lost 5 bases and J lost 4 bases. CDR3 residues: CASSTPSGSRYNEQFF. Written as DNA, the CDR3 is TGTGCCAGCAGTACTCCTAGCGGGAGTAGGTACAATGAGCAGTTCTTC.

This clonotype has just a few counts. This rearrangement joins TRBV7-3 to TRBJ2-1; no clear D. Looked up from germline, CDR1 is SGHTA and CDR2 is FQGTGA. The CDR3 spans 13 residues. V was pared by 1 base and J by 7 bases, with 8 bases between. The CDR3 loop reads CASSLRSRNEQFF. DNA for the CDR3: TGTGCCAGCAGCTTAAGATCAAGGAATGAGCAGTTCTTC.

This clonotype has a count of ten or more. V and J are TRBV7-6 and TRBJ2-3, with D possibly matching TRBD2 (6 bases). Trimming took off 4 bases at V and 3 bases at J, with 11 bases between the two ends. Germline V CDR1 and CDR2: SGHVS, FNYEAQ. The CDR3 totals 14 residues. CDR3 sequence (DNA): TGTGCCAGCAGCTCCCGTGGGGGGACAGATACGCAGTATTTT. Amino acid sequence: CASSSRGGTDTQYF. Drawing the rest from reference TRBV7-6 and TRBJ2-3, the complete variable domain is GAGVSQSPRYKVTKRGQDVALRCDPISGHVSLYWYRQALGQGPEFLTYFNYEAQQDKSGLPNDRFSAERPEGSISTLTIQRTEQRDSAMYRCASSSRGGTDTQYFGPGTRLTVL.

This clonotype was found a few times. The rearrangement uses TRBV12-3 or TRBV12-4 and TRBJ1-2; 11 nucleotides align to TRBD1. The CDR3 runs 16 residues. V shed 6 bases and J 2 bases; nucleotides not matched to a gene: 8. The CDR3 DNA sequence: TGTGCCAGCAGCCGGGACAGGGGGTATGGGAACTATGGCTACACCTTC. Protein: CASSRDRGYGNYGYTF.

This clonotype was detected only a few times. The CDR3 region has the DNA TGTGCCAGCAGTACCAACTCCTACGAGCAGTACTTC. This translates into CASSTNSYEQYF. This chain connects TRBV27 to TRBJ2-7; D unresolved. V gave up 5 bases and J gave up 0 bases, with 5 bases separating them. The length of the CDR3 is 12 residues. The germline V gene encodes CDR1 MNHEY and CDR2 SMNVEV (reference sequence).

V and J are TRBV30 and TRBJ1-2, with D tentatively TRBD1 (6 bases). The germline V and J ends were trimmed by 1 base and 7 bases, with 13 bases remaining between them. This CDR3 has 13 residues. The germline CDR1 and CDR2 sequences are GTSNPN and SVGIG (reference sequence). In DNA form, the CDR3 reads TGTGCCTGGAGTGACAGGGTGCCCAGTGGCTACACCTTC. This translates into CAWSDRVPSGYTF.

V gene TRBV9 combines with J gene TRBJ1-3; possibly TRBD1 for D (6 bases). CDR3 length equals 15 residues. The germline CDR1 and CDR2 sequences are SGDLS and YYNGEE. The ends were cut back, 3 bases at V and 2 bases at J, with 12 bases in the middle. The CDR3 bases are TGTGCCAGCAGCGCCGGAGGGGGGGCTGGAAACACCATATATTTT. It is translated as CASSAGGGAGNTIYF.